This TCR beta chain was sequenced during a study of CD8+ T cells in alopecia areata. In regard to this clone: Its target is unknown.

RNA extraction and reverse transcription yielded cDNA as sequencing template. Sequenced by immunoSEQ multiplex PCR; TCRdb stores in-frame clones only, minus some. The table lists 200,000 or so clones, less than 45% of them singletons, with 0.48% in the top ten. The treatment was: oral pan-JAK inhibitor, 5-10 mg twice daily. Alopecia areata patients provided lesional scalp punch biopsies and peripheral blood, both collected for the study. The CDR3 sequence is 12 residues long. CDR1 is SGHRS, CDR2 YFSETQ, per germline. V lost 4 bases and J lost 4, with 9 bases in between. Findings of the study overall: Sequences from scalp samples also cover resident alphabeta T cells of normal skin.

This clonotype was obtained from a human donor with alopecia areata. The chain carries TRBV5-1 and TRBJ2-7; the D is unclear. The sample consisted of CD4+ T cells sorted from blood, taken between weeks 30 and 35, from a patient treated with tofacitinib. The DNA of the CDR3 is TGCGCCAGCAGCAACCCATCTTACGAGCAGTACTTC. Translated, it gives CASSNPSYEQYF.